The TCR beta chain described here comes from a study of brain T cells in children with intractable seizures. The CDR3 length is 16 residues. The germline V gene has CDR1 SGHAT and CDR2 FQDESV (reference sequence). V dropped 0 bases and J dropped 6; count of bases not matched to a gene: 9. The sequenced cases were selected for having the highest brain T cell transcript signatures. Using immunoSEQ multiplex PCR, the repertoire was profiled, and TCRdb retains in-frame clones only, with some absent. The sample has around 70,000 clones; about 93% are singletons. The sequence was obtained from a boy younger than two with tuberous sclerosis and intractable seizures. This sequence joins TRBV11-1 and TRBJ2-7, with 9 nucleotides matching TRBD2. The material sequenced was peripheral blood, taken at surgery. The CDR3: CASSLAFLASGVEQYF. DNA for the CDR3: TGTGCCAGCAGCTTAGCCTTTTTGGCTAGCGGGGTCGAGCAGTACTTC.